This T cell receptor beta chain came from a study of vaccination and CD4 T cells after COVID-19. Looking at the study overall: Each post-COVID sample was drawn after diagnosis, and the median interval was roughly 97 days (range 35 to 161).

Treatment defined: roughly 11-day PBMC culture with coronavirus spike peptide pools or control peptides (ViraFEST assay). At the Johns Hopkins FTIC core, DNA taken from cultured CD4+ T cells was sequenced by way of the Oncomine TCR Beta short-read assay. MiXCR, run by TCRdb on the PCR reads, gives a single entry per CDR3 protein. The sample contains under 15,000 distinct CDR3 sequences, roughly 60% of which appear only once. This clonotype is judged medium-sized. Its antigen is unknown. The CDR3 totals 13 residues. V shed 5 bases, J shed 4 bases, and the junction held 2 bases outside the gene matches. Germline-derived CDR1 and CDR2 are SGDLS and YYNGEE.

This sequence joins TRBV9 and TRBJ1-5; 8 positions match TRBD1. The receptor's source is a human donor who had recovered from COVID-19. The sample was CD4+ T cells from blood, cultured in vitro. The DNA for the CDR3 is TGTGCCAGCAGTAGACAGGGGAATCAGCCCCAGCATTTT. This gives the protein CASSRQGNQPQHF. The variable domain in full, completed from reference TRBV9 and TRBJ1-5, reads DSGVTQTPKHLITATGQRVTLRCSPRSGDLSVYWYQQSLDQGLQFLIQYYNGEERAKGNILERFSAQQFPDLHSELNLSSLELGDSALYFCASSRQGNQPQHFGDGTRLSIL.